This T cell receptor (beta chain) is drawn from a study of T cell clones after liver transplantation. Study as a whole: TCRbeta sequencing after a pre-transplant mixed lymphocyte reaction identified graft-donor-reactive clones, later tracked in post-transplant blood.

Germline V gives CDR1 SGHTA, CDR2 FQGNSA. Trimming shortened V by 5 bases and J by 2 bases, and 15 bases separated the two germline ends. The CDR3 has 16 amino acids. Sequencing was performed with immunoSEQ multiplex PCR; in TCRdb, only in-frame clones are kept and a portion is missing. The sample yields more than 100,000 clones, around 80% seen once. The chain joins TRBV7-2 to TRBJ2-2; the D gene is possibly TRBD1 (6 bases). This material consisted of CD4+ T cells from blood, taken 47 months after liver transplant. The sequence was obtained from a human patient who received a liver transplant. T cells may partly derive from the graft donor. In DNA form, the CDR3 reads TGTGCCAGCAGCCGACTTATCGGGACAAACACCGGGGAGCTGTTTTTT. Its translation is CASSRLIGTNTGELFF.